This TCR beta chain is drawn from a study of T cells in Graves' hyperthyroidism and ophthalmopathy. Broader study findings: Blood also held most thyroid clonotypes expanded beyond 0.001. A median roughly six months before onset, the model predicted ophthalmopathy.

V dropped 5 bases and J dropped 6 bases, with 25 bases sitting between them. This CDR3 has 18 residues. Amplified TCR beta CDR3 regions came from RNA transcripts. Carried out on the TCR CDR3, a first-round RT-PCR used the HTBI primer set. A single record per CDR3 protein comes from TCRdb applying MiXCR to the multiplex PCR reads. The repertoire holds nearly 750,000 distinct CDR3 sequences, with roughly a third as singletons. A note on this clonotype: The antigen is undetermined.

The hyperthyroidism patients had all been newly diagnosed, and their disease duration was under 2 months. Their ages ranged from 18 to 65 years. The source of the PBMCs was 10 ml of fresh peripheral blood. V usage is TRBV12-3 or TRBV12-4 and J usage is TRBJ1-4; D ambiguous. Specimen: blood. The source of this sequence is a woman in her forties with Graves' hyperthyroidism. The CDR3 bases are TGTGCCAGCAGTCCCGATAAGCTGGTTTGGGGTGCGGATGAAAAACTGTTTTTT. Translated: CASSPDKLVWGADEKLFF.